This T cell receptor beta chain was documented in a study of cytomegalovirus exposure and HLA in healthy donors. General study findings and limits: Indistinguishability led to the exclusion of some V segments, TRBV6-2 and TRBV6-3 included.

Concerning this clone: No antigen is known for it.

The PCR ran on 60 Vbeta and 13 Jbeta primers. Sequenced by immunoSEQ multiplex PCR; TCRdb stores in-frame clones only, minus some. Here the sample spans about 130,000 clones, 79% being singletons. Germline CDR1 is SGHTA and CDR2 is FQGNSA. The length of the CDR3 is 13 residues. J lost 6 bases, V lost 2 bases, and 2 bases had no gene match. Sequencing was performed on PBMCs. The receptor's source is a man in his forties or fifties in good health and CMV-seropositive. This sequence joins TRBV7-2 and TRBJ1-2; 8 nucleotides agree with TRBD1. The CDR3 loop reads CASSLRQGNGYTF. The CDR3 DNA sequence: TGTGCCAGCAGCTTAAGACAGGGGAATGGCTACACCTTC.